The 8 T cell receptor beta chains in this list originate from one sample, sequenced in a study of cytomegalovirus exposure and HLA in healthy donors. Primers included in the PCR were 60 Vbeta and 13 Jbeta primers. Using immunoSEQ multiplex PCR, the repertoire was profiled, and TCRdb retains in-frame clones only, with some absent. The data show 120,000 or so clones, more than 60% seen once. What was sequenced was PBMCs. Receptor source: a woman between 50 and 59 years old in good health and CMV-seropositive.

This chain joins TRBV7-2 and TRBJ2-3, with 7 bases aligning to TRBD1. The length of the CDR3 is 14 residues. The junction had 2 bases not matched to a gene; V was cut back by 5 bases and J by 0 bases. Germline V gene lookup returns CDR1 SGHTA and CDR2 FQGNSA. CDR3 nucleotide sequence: TGTGCCAGCAGCCTGGACAGGAGCACAGATACGCAGTATTTT. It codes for CASSLDRSTDTQYF.

The CDR3 coding sequence is TGTGCCAGCAGCTTCGCTAGCGGGAGGGCCGGAGATACGCAGTATTTT. The encoded protein is CASSFASGRAGDTQYF. The chain employs TRBV11-3 and TRBJ2-3; 12 bases match TRBD2. The ends lost 3 bases at V and 5 bases at J; junction bases unmatched: 6. Germline CDR1 and CDR2: SGHNT and YENEEA. The CDR3 has 16 residues.

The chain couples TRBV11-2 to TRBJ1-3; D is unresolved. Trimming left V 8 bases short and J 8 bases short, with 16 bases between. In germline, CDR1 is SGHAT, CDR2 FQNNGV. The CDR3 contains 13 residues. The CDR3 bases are TGTGCCAGCTCACTCGGGAGTGGGGACACCATATATTTT. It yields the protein CASSLGSGDTIYF.

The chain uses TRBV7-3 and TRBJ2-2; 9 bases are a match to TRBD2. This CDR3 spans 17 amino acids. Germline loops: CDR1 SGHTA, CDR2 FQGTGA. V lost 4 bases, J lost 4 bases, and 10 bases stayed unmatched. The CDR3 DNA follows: TGTGCCAGCAGCTCCCCGGGGCGGGGGGGCGGCACCGGGGAGCTGTTTTTT. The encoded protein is CASSSPGRGGGTGELFF.

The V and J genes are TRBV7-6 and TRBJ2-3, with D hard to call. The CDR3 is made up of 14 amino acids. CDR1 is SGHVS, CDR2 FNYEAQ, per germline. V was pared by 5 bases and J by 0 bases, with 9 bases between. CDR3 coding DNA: TGTGCCAGCAGCGTAAGCCATAGCACAGATACGCAGTATTTT. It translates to CASSVSHSTDTQYF.

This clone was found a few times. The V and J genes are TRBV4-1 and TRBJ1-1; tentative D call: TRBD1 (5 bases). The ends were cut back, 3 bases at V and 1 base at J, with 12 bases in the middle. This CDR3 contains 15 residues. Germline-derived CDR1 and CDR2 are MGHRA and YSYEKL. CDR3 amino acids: CASSQAQGTNTEAFF. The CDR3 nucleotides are TGCGCCAGCAGCCAGGCTCAGGGTACGAACACTGAAGCTTTCTTT.

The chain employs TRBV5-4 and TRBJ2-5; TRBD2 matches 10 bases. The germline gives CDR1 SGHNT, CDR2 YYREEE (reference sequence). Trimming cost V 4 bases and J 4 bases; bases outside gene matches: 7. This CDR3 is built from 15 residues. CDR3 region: CASSPGLAIGETQYF. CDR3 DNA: TGTGCCAGCAGCCCGGGACTAGCGATTGGAGAGACCCAGTACTTC.

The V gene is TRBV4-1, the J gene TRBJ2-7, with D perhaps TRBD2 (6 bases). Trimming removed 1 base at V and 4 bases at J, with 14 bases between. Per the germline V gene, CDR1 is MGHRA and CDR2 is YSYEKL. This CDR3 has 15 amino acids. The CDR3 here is CASSQGVRLGYEQYF. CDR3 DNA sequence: TGCGCCAGCAGCCAAGGGGTGCGACTAGGATACGAGCAGTACTTC.